This TCR beta chain was recovered during a study of blood T cells in healthy people across ages. Study-level results: TCR beta diversity correlated strongly with naive T cell percentage. PBMC samples, being unsorted, prevented any conclusive comparison of naive and antigen-experienced cells.

This clonotype was recorded a few times. Its antigen is currently unknown. Then a second PCR, running roughly 7 to 11 cycles, was carried out with a sample-barcoded 5' primer and a J-beta primer mix. Each cDNA molecule carried a tag from a template-switch adaptor that contained 12 random nucleotides. Each CDR3 protein is one row after TCRdb ran MiXCR on the 5' RACE reads. Seen here are about 800,000 distinct CDR3 sequences, roughly 25% observed once, and the top ten hold around 3.6%. V was trimmed by 4 bases and J by 1 base, leaving 11 bases between them. Germline CDR1 and CDR2: SGHRS and YFSETQ. The CDR3 is 14 amino acids. These data also formed part of another study, on T cells of mothers and their children. That paper notes: At a sensitivity of approximately 100 clones per million clonotypes, no persistent microchimeric T cell clones appeared.

The sequencing input was blood. This TCR was sampled from a boy aged 5-17 years in good health. The chain joins TRBV5-1 to TRBJ1-1; D gene unclear. The CDR3: CASSVGSSNTEAFF. CDR3 nucleotides: TGCGCCAGCAGCGTGGGAAGCTCGAACACTGAAGCTTTCTTT.